The 28 T cell receptor beta chains given below trace back to one sample, sequenced in a study of regulatory T cells in long-lasting Graves disease. Stated time point: newly diagnosed GD, antithyroid drugs for less than 3 months. Generation of the TCR library employed RNA extracted from PBMCs. CDR3 regions were amplified by Arm-PCR using iRepertoire HTBI primers to build TCR beta libraries. In TCRdb, the multiplex PCR reads were re-called with MiXCR into one record per CDR3 protein. The sample has about half a million distinct CDR3 sequences; about 12% are singletons. Another study also made use of these data, one on T cells in Graves' hyperthyroidism and ophthalmopathy.

Material: peripheral blood mononuclear cells (PBMCs), obtained at new diagnosis, from a patient treated with antithyroid drugs. These receptors were collected from a woman aged 25 to 39 with Graves disease.

In this sample, this clonotype turned up a few times. CDR3 bases: TGTGCCACCCTGGACCGGTTCAACACCGGGGAGCTGTTTTTT. This codes for CATLDRFNTGELFF. The genes are TRBV15 and TRBJ2-2, with unresolved D. The CDR3 runs to 14 residues. The V and J ends lost 8 bases and 2 bases respectively, with 12 bases between them. The germline CDR1 and CDR2 sequences are LNHNV and YYDKDF (reference sequence). The complete variable domain, with remaining parts taken from reference TRBV15 and TRBJ2-2, reads DAMVIQNPRYQVTQFGKPVTLSCSQTLNHNVMYWYQQKSSQAPKLLFHYYDKDFNNEADTPDNFQSRRPNTSFCFLDIRSPGLGDTAMYLCATLDRFNTGELFFGEGSRLTVL.

This clonotype appeared many times. The rearrangement links TRBV29-1 to TRBJ1-1; TRBD1 matches 9 bases. The V and J ends lost 6 bases and 6 bases, in that order; junction bases with no gene match: 8. The CDR3 runs to 13 residues. Germline V gene lookup returns CDR1 SQVTM and CDR2 ANQGSEA. The CDR3 reads CSVEMTGGSEAFF. The CDR3 bases are TGCAGCGTCGAAATGACAGGGGGATCTGAAGCTTTCTTT.

The rearrangement uses TRBV30 and TRBJ2-6; 7 positions agree with TRBD1. The junction had 11 bases not matched to a gene; V was cut back by 3 bases and J by 0 bases. Germline lookup yields CDR1 GTSNPN and CDR2 SVGIG (reference sequence). This CDR3 has 18 residues. The CDR3 DNA follows: TGTGCCTGGAGGGGCAAGGGACAGAGAACCTCTGGGGCCAACGTCCTGACTTTC. Its protein product is CAWRGKGQRTSGANVLTF.

In its sample, this clonotype was seen many times. This chain uses TRBV6-2 or TRBV6-3 with TRBJ2-2, with D uncertain. Trimming pared 0 bases from V and 0 bases from J, leaving 11 bases between. The germline gives CDR1 MNHEY, CDR2 SVGEGT. The CDR3 has 17 residues. The CDR3: CASSYSMGRTNTGELFF. The CDR3 DNA reads TGTGCCAGCAGTTACTCTATGGGCAGAACGAACACCGGGGAGCTGTTTTTT.

In this sample, this clonotype turned up many times. The chain couples TRBV7-8 to TRBJ2-3; D gene unclear. This CDR3 region has 15 residues. The V gene's germline CDR1 is SGHVS and CDR2 FQNEAQ. V was clipped by 4 bases and J by 0 bases, with 11 bases between them. The CDR3: CASSSLAQSTDTQYF. DNA of the CDR3: TGTGCCAGCAGCTCCCTGGCCCAGAGCACAGATACGCAGTATTTT.

This clonotype was recorded at least ten times. This chain connects TRBV7-2 to TRBJ1-1, with D possibly TRBD1 on 6 matching bases. Germline loops: CDR1 SGHTA, CDR2 FQGNSA. Trimming removed 4 bases at V and 6 bases at J, with 15 bases between. This CDR3 is built from 14 residues. The CDR3 coding sequence is TGTGCCAGCAGCTCGAACCGGGACACCTCTGAAGCTTTCTTT. Translated, it gives CASSSNRDTSEAFF.

The rearrangement links TRBV7-9 to TRBJ2-1, with 11 positions matching TRBD2. V was pared by 2 bases and J by 9 bases, with 3 bases of the junction left unmatched. CDR3 length: 14 residues. The germline V gene encodes CDR1 SEHNR and CDR2 FQNEAQ (reference sequence). The CDR3 reads CASSLTSGSPEQFF. For the CDR3, the DNA is TGTGCCAGCAGCTTAACTAGCGGGAGTCCTGAGCAGTTCTTC.

V and J are TRBV19 and TRBJ1-1; D remains unclear. The CDR3 runs to 13 residues. The germline V and J ends were trimmed by 5 bases and 3 bases, with 10 bases remaining between them. Germline lookup yields CDR1 LNHDA and CDR2 SQIVND (reference sequence). CDR3 region: CASSFRSYTEAFF. In DNA form, the CDR3 reads TGTGCCAGTAGTTTCCGTTCCTACACTGAAGCTTTCTTT.

In its sample, this clonotype was seen many times. The gene calls are TRBV3-1 and TRBJ2-3; 7 bases map to TRBD2. The V gene's germline CDR1 is LGHDT and CDR2 YNNKEL (reference sequence). CDR3 length: 14 amino acids. With 1 base clipped from V and 4 bases from J, the junction kept 2 bases outside the gene matches. Here the CDR3 DNA reads TGTGCCAGCAGCCAAGGACTAGCCGCAGATACGCAGTATTTT. Its translation is CASSQGLAADTQYF.

A note on this clonotype: This may arise from a read error, as a much more abundant clone is one base away. This chain links TRBV2 with TRBJ1-3; 7 bases fit TRBD1. The CDR3 contains 14 residues. V trimming: 7 bases; J trimming: 2 bases; junction bases outside the gene matches: 5. From germline, CDR1 is SNHLY and CDR2 FYNNEI. The CDR3 here is CASMFDRAGNTIYF. CDR3 sequence (DNA): TGTGCCAGCATGTTCGACAGGGCTGGAAACACCATATATTTT.

This clonotype appeared a few times. For the CDR3, the DNA is TGTGCCACCTCCGGACTAGCCCCCAATGAGCAGTTCTTC. Amino acid sequence: CATSGLAPNEQFF. The rearrangement links TRBV5-6 to TRBJ2-1, with 8 bases aligning to TRBD2. CDR3 length: 13 amino acids. Trimming cost V 9 bases and J 6 bases; bases outside gene matches: 8. Germline CDR1 is SGHDT and CDR2 is YYEEEE.

This clonotype has just a few counts. The rearrangement links TRBV20-1 to TRBJ2-1; the D is unclear. The germline CDR1 and CDR2 sequences are DFQATT and SNEGSKA (reference sequence). The V end lost 0 bases, the J end lost 3 bases, and 18 bases lay between the germline ends. This CDR3 is 17 amino acids long. The CDR3 DNA follows: TGCAGTGCTAGAGATTCCTGGTGGAAGGGAAGCTACAATGAGCAGTTCTTC. This gives the protein CSARDSWWKGSYNEQFF.

This clonotype occurred a few times. The chain carries TRBV27 and TRBJ1-2; D is uncertain. V was trimmed by 0 bases and J by 4 bases, leaving 12 bases between them. The CDR3 spans 15 residues. Germline CDR1 is MNHEY and CDR2 is SMNVEV (reference sequence). The CDR3 region has the DNA TGTGCCAGCAGTTTATCAGGACGGGTAGGCTATGGCTACACCTTC. This codes for CASSLSGRVGYGYTF.

This clonotype came up many times. This chain joins TRBV7-9 and TRBJ1-1, with TRBD1 as a possible D gene (5 bases). The CDR3 is 11 residues long. Germline V gives CDR1 SEHNR, CDR2 FQNEAQ (reference sequence). V gave up 2 bases and J gave up 10 bases, with 8 bases separating them. The CDR3 nucleotides read TGTGCCAGCAGCTTATGGGGACGAGCTTTCTTT. Its protein is CASSLWGRAFF.

The gene calls are TRBV9 and TRBJ2-5, with a weak D call TRBD2 (5 bases). The CDR3 is 15 residues long. The germline CDR1 and CDR2 sequences are SGDLS and YYNGEE. The V gene lost 0 bases and the J gene lost 5 bases, with 14 bases spanning the gap. The CDR3 DNA sequence: TGTGCCAGCAGCGTAGCTCACGGGGTAACGGAGACCCAGTACTTC. Residues: CASSVAHGVTETQYF.

The J gene is TRBJ2-5, the V gene TRBV5-1; D not resolved. The germline V gene has CDR1 SGHRS and CDR2 YFSETQ. V gave up 2 bases and J gave up 5 bases, with 16 bases separating them. The length of the CDR3 is 15 residues. The CDR3 loop is CASSFSGNEVETQYF. CDR3 DNA: TGCGCCAGCAGCTTCTCAGGCAACGAGGTGGAGACCCAGTACTTC.

V and J are TRBV11-2 and TRBJ1-2; D is ambiguous. Germline V gene sequence: CDR1 SGHAT, CDR2 FQNNGV. Trimming shortened V by 5 bases and J by 3 bases, and 16 bases separated the two germline ends. The length of the CDR3 is 15 residues. The CDR3 loop reads CASSPRPEWDYGYTF. The CDR3 region has the DNA TGTGCCAGCAGCCCACGTCCTGAATGGGACTATGGCTACACCTTC.

This clonotype was counted ten times or more. The rearrangement links TRBV11-2 to TRBJ2-1; 11 bases match TRBD2. V shed 9 bases, J shed 7 bases, and the junction held 11 bases outside the gene matches. This CDR3 has 15 amino acids. The germline V gene encodes CDR1 SGHAT and CDR2 FQNNGV. The chain's CDR3 is CASRLAGTYGNEQFF. CDR3 coding DNA: TGTGCCAGTAGACTAGCGGGGACGTATGGGAATGAGCAGTTCTTC. The complete variable domain, with remaining parts taken from reference TRBV11-2 and TRBJ2-1, reads EAGVAQSPRYKIIEKRQSVAFWCNPISGHATLYWYQQILGQGPKLLIQFQNNGVVDDSQLPKDRFSAERLKGVDSTLKIQPAKLEDSAVYLCASRLAGTYGNEQFFGPGTRLTVL.

Many counts were recorded for this clonotype. The rearrangement uses TRBV27 and TRBJ2-7, with 7 bases lining up with TRBD2. This CDR3 region has 15 residues. The germline V gene has CDR1 MNHEY and CDR2 SMNVEV (reference sequence). V lost 5 bases and J lost 2; bases outside the gene matches: 9. CDR3 residues: CASSLAASGAYEQYF. For the CDR3, the DNA is TGTGCCAGCAGTCTCGCGGCTAGCGGAGCCTACGAGCAGTACTTC.

On this clonotype: With a far larger clone one base away, a read error is the likely cause. The rearrangement joins TRBV11-1 to TRBJ1-1; 8 bases are a match to TRBD1. The CDR3 consists of 14 residues. Germline assignment: CDR1 SGHAT and CDR2 FQDESV (reference sequence). CDR3: CASGLWTGRTEAFF. CDR3 nucleotide sequence: TGTGCCAGCGGCTTGTGGACAGGGCGGACTGAAGCTTTCTTT.

About this clonotype: The CDR3 does not end in the conserved phenylalanine or tryptophan, so this is likely a read error. The chain carries TRBV7-2 and TRBJ2-1; tentatively, D is TRBD1 (6 bases). The V and J ends lost 0 bases and 1 base respectively, with 22 bases between them. This CDR3 is built from 20 residues. The germline gives CDR1 SGHTA, CDR2 FQGNSA. The CDR3 here is CASSLASGTKGPRSYNEQFS. In nucleotides, the CDR3 is TGTGCCAGCAGCTTAGCGTCCGGGACAAAAGGACCTAGGTCCTACAATGAGCAGTTCTCC.

The V gene is TRBV6-5, the J gene TRBJ2-3; TRBD2 matches at 9 bases. J gave up 5 bases and V 2 bases, and 8 bases lay outside the gene matches. CDR3 size: 16 residues. Germline lookup yields CDR1 MNHEY and CDR2 SVGAGI. The CDR3 sequence: CASSYRAGGPRDTQYF. In nucleotides, the CDR3 is TGTGCCAGCAGTTACCGGGCGGGAGGGCCAAGAGATACGCAGTATTTT.

With regard to this clonotype: This may stem from a read error, because a much larger clone lies one nucleotide away. The CDR3 loop reads CASSCMTPGANVLTF. DNA for the CDR3: TGTGCCAGCAGCTGCATGACTCCTGGGGCCAACGTCCTGACTTTC. This chain joins TRBV6-1 and TRBJ2-6; D is ambiguous. Germline V gene data show CDR1 as MNHNS and CDR2 as SASEGT. Trimming left V 6 bases short and J 2 bases short, with 11 bases between. The CDR3 loop spans 15 amino acids.

This clonotype was seen many times. The chain is built from TRBV6-2 or TRBV6-3 and TRBJ2-1; D call uncertain. The germline V gene encodes CDR1 MNHEY and CDR2 SVGEGT. Trimming cost V 7 bases and J 9 bases, with 10 bases left between them. This CDR3 is built from 11 residues. The chain's CDR3 is CASMDGIEQFF. The CDR3, as DNA: TGTGCCAGCATGGATGGGATTGAGCAGTTCTTC.

This clonotype has only a few counts. The chain links TRBV6-1 to TRBJ1-6; D perhaps matches TRBD1 (5 bases). The V end lost 1 base, the J end lost 13 bases, and 11 bases lay between the germline ends. Germline V gene sequence: CDR1 MNHNS, CDR2 SASEGT. The CDR3 sequence is 13 residues long. The CDR3 nucleotides are TGTGCCAGCAGTGAAGGGCTCAAGGGGCCCCTCCACTTT. Translation: CASSEGLKGPLHF.

The rearrangement links TRBV7-2 to TRBJ2-2; D possibly uses TRBD1 or TRBD2 (5 bases each). Germline V gene lookup returns CDR1 SGHTA and CDR2 FQGNSA. The V end lost 7 bases, the J end lost 6 bases, and 15 bases lay between the germline ends. This CDR3 has 14 amino acids. The CDR3 is CASNFNLGAGELFF. The DNA of the CDR3 is TGTGCCAGCAACTTCAACCTGGGGGCCGGGGAGCTGTTTTTT.

This clonotype occurred many times. The J gene is TRBJ2-3, the V gene TRBV11-3; no reliable D call. CDR1 is SGHNT, CDR2 YENEEA, per germline. V was shortened by 3 bases and J by 4 bases, with 8 bases between the two germline ends. The CDR3 length is 13 residues. The CDR3: CASSFIRADTQYF. CDR3 coding DNA: TGTGCCAGCAGCTTCATTAGAGCAGATACGCAGTATTTT.

The J gene is TRBJ1-2, the V gene TRBV12-3 or TRBV12-4; 9 bases agree with TRBD1. The V and J ends lost 6 bases and 6 bases, in that order; junction bases with no gene match: 8. This CDR3 is built from 14 residues. The CDR3: CASRTRDRDNGYTF. As DNA, the CDR3 is TGTGCCAGCAGGACCCGGGACAGGGATAATGGCTACACCTTC.